This T cell receptor beta chain was sequenced during a study of glioma-infiltrating T cells. Whole-study findings and limits: Very few CDR3 sequences were shared between tissue and blood. Tissue-blood divergence was below expectation in non-neoplastic patients, above in gliomas.

Using RNA template, CDR3s of TCR alpha and beta were amplified with iRepertoire arm-PCR. Tissue mRNA or PBMC total RNA, roughly 100-400 ng, went into one-step reverse transcription and amplification. MiXCR was run by TCRdb on the multiplex PCR reads, yielding one entry per CDR3 protein. Of fewer than 200,000 distinct CDR3 sequences listed, roughly 45% are singletons. This clonotype was counted between two and nine times. Its antigen is not identified. This CDR3 spans 13 amino acids. The V and J ends lost 6 bases and 4 bases respectively, with 10 bases between them. Looked up from germline, CDR1 is SNHLY and CDR2 is FYNNEI.

The sample was glioma tissue, nonneoplastic brain tissue, or PBMCs (not recorded which). The chain couples TRBV2 to TRBJ2-1, with D perhaps matching TRBD1 (6 bases). The source of this sequence is a human donor with low-grade glioma or glioblastoma, undergoing nonglioma brain surgery, or in good health (not recorded which). The CDR3 DNA is TGTGCCAGCAGCGTCGGACAGTACAATGAGCAGTTCTTC. It translates to CASSVGQYNEQFF.